The T cell receptor (beta chain) described here comes from a study of blood T cell repertoires in COVID-19. Whole-study context: Some COVID-19 samples were acute and others convalescent; all came from the United States, Italy and Spain. In each case, the material was cDNA or gDNA derived from T cells, B-cell-depleted T cells, or PBMCs.

The repertoire was sequenced with immunoSEQ multiplex PCR; TCRdb's copy has only in-frame clones and lacks some. The table shows 45,000 to 50,000 clones, with around 90% occurring only once. V was clipped by 3 bases and J by 4 bases, with 10 bases between them. The CDR3 length is 14 residues. Germline V gene lookup returns CDR1 SGDLS and CDR2 YYNGEE. The TCR was taken from a man between 45 and 60 years old with active COVID-19. The sequenced sample was peripheral blood. V is TRBV9 and J is TRBJ1-4; D may be TRBD1 (6 bases). DNA of the CDR3: TGTGCCAGCAGCGACAGGGTGGTTAATGAAAAACTGTTTTTT. Protein: CASSDRVVNEKLFF.